The entry below gives a single T cell receptor (beta chain) sequence along with its context. Its specific antigen is unknown. No quality values exist for individual bases; no much larger clone is one base distant. From its cysteine to its phenylalanine, the CDR3 spans 17 amino acids. Only the CDR3 DNA stays, 51 bases, in frame from base 1. The germline V gene (reference sequence) yields SGHNT for CDR1 and YYREEE for CDR2. The V and J ends are trimmed by 8 bases and 1 base, leaving 22 bases between them. The donors were healthy, HIV-negative adults who had no recently reported acute infections or vaccinations. Every donor was a Caucasian adult residing in Nashville, Tennessee, USA. CD4+ T cells were enriched by magnetic negative selection, after which naive cells were positively selected on CD45RA and the negative fraction was taken as the memory subset. Blood was obtained by leukapheresis, after which PBMCs were separated by Ficoll-Histopaque density gradient centrifugation and cryopreserved in liquid nitrogen vapor phase. Purity and quantity of every magnetically sorted T cell population were checked by analytical flow cytometry. Genomic DNA was isolated from each sorted fraction and quantified by UV absorbance on a Nanodrop 2000c.

This record comes from a study of shared clonotypes between healthy human individuals (TCRdb year 2020). The study in broad terms: A couple of women and a few men aged 18 to 49 years were included in the cohort. The study deeply sequenced blood TCR repertoires of roughly five healthy adults to estimate repertoire size and the extent of clonotype sharing between individuals. To increase sequencing depth and limit assay-specific biases, different laboratories used diverse techniques to prepare libraries and sequence TCR repertoires. For each donor, CD4 naive and CD4 memory were each run on three plates, CD8 naive on two plates, and CD8 memory on one plate. Per donor, leukapheresis produced somewhere between about 0.85 and 9.5 billion PBMCs.

Using the deep immunoSEQ assay, TCR CDR3 regions were amplified from genomic DNA by multiplex PCR. Extracted genomic DNA from each cell subset was distributed evenly across all wells of several immunoSEQ 96-well plates, and each plate was treated as a replicate. For sorted subsets, 200 to 250 ng of genomic DNA, equivalent to 25,000 to 35,000 T cell genomes, went into each replicate PCR. Purified libraries were quantified with a Qubit 3.0 fluorometer, sized on a Bioanalyzer 2100, and re-quantified with the KAPA Library Quantification kit. Every immunoSEQ 96-well plate was sequenced on a separate single-read 150-cycle Illumina NextSeq 550 flow cell. The study's own analysis went as follows. Because the immunoSEQ output included only junctional sequences and no quality scores, the filtering could not be the same as the filtering used for full-length reads. Sequences were annotated with PyIR, a Python wrapper for IgBLAST v1.9, using IMGT germline references to assign V/J genes and CDR3. Reads were filtered out if the reads had weak V/J assignments (E-value above 1e-6), no CDR3, stop codons, out-of-frame junctions, or ambiguous translated residues. V3J clonotypes were defined by identical inferred V gene, J gene, and CDR3 amino acid sequence. The percentage overlap between two repertoires was calculated by dividing the number of shared unique clonotypes by the size of the smaller repertoire. Repertoire richness was assessed with RTK rarefaction, the Chao1 estimator, and Recon v2.1 estimates of unobserved clonotypes. For all TCRbeta clonotypes obtained by the gDNA method from a handful of donors, generation probabilities were computed with OLGA. TCRdb provides this immuneACCESS table in a form limited to in-frame rearrangements. Some clones are lacking; in checked studies, under half of them reflect an unresolved V gene, and why the rest are absent is not known. Clone size and the V and J calls come from that table; the DNA yielded D and trimming. The sample data list some 1.4 million clones, and approximately 96% of these were observed just once. The ten largest make up 1% to 1.5% of the sample.

Overall study outcomes, separate from this receptor: Pairwise subsampling led to the expectation that sequencing depth would affect the degree of clonotype sharing among donors. Estimated clonotype richness was generally larger for naive than for memory subsets. Because the study included only a small number of donors, the genetic and exposure-history diversity represented was limited. Higher generation probabilities were observed for clonotypes shared by all four sorted-subset donors than for non-shared clonotypes. Sampling was limited to blood, and TCR repertoires in tissue likely differ from TCR repertoires in blood. When a few donors were compared, the shared fraction of clonotypes was 5% to 6.5% for naive CD4, about 4% for naive CD8, 2.3% for memory CD4, and roughly 0.43% for memory CD8. Rarefaction of sorted-subset datasets indicated incomplete sequencing despite the large sequencing depth.

The sequence is built from TRBV5-4 and TRBJ2-1, with the D gene possibly TRBD1 or TRBD2, each one fitting 10 bases. What was sequenced was naive CD4+ T cells sorted from blood. The meaning of the sample's cell subset or site label: CD45RA+ positively selected. The TCR sequence derives from a man aged 25 to 40 in good health. The DNA is as follows: TGTGCCAGTAGACAGGGGGCTAGCGGGAGTTCCTACAATGAGCAGTTCTTC. This is translated as CASRQGASGSSYNEQFF.